The TCR beta chain described here comes from a study of cytotoxic CD8 clonotypes in ibrutinib-treated CLL. As for this clone: Its antigen is undetermined.

Points from the study as a whole: Baseline levels of clonality went above those of age-matched healthy donors and moved with circulating CD8+ T-cell counts.

The protocol was immunoSEQ multiplex PCR, while the TCRdb copy is restricted to in-frame clones and leaves out a portion. The sample comprises around 310,000 clones, around four fifths of which are singletons, and 6.5% to 8% rests with the top ten. CDR3 size: 15 residues. CDR1 SGHKS and CDR2 YYEKEE come from the germline V gene (reference sequence). V dropped 1 base and J dropped 2; count of bases not matched to a gene: 1. The sequence was collected from a human donor with chronic lymphocytic leukemia. The sample consisted of PBMCs, taken before ibrutinib treatment. The chain carries TRBV5-5 and TRBJ1-2, with 11 bases matching TRBD1. The CDR3 sequence is CASSLRTGGNYGYTF. CDR3 DNA sequence: TGTGCCAGCAGCTTGCGGACAGGGGGCAACTATGGCTACACCTTC.